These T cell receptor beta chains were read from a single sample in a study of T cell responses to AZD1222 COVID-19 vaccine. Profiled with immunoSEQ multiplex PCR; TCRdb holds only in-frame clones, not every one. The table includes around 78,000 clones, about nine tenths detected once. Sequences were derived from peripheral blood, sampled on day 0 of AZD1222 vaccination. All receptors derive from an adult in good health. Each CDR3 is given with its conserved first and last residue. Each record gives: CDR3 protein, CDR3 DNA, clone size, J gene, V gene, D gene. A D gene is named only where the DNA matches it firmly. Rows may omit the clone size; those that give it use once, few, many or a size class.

CDR3aa: CASSERRSVYEQYF; CDR3nt: TGTGCCAGCAGTGAAAGGCGGAGCGTCTACGAGCAGTACTTC; abundance: NA; j_gene: TRBJ2-7; v_gene: TRBV6-1; d_gene: NA
CDR3aa: CASSIRAGVRYGYTF; CDR3nt: TGTGCCAGTAGTATTAGGGCAGGGGTTCGGTATGGCTACACCTTC; abundance: NA; j_gene: TRBJ1-2; v_gene: TRBV19; d_gene: NA
CDR3aa: CASSHPRETQYF; CDR3nt: TGTGCCAGCAGCCACCCCCGGGAGACCCAGTACTTC; abundance: NA; j_gene: TRBJ2-5; v_gene: TRBV5-4; d_gene: NA
CDR3aa: CASSQDRDPLIF; CDR3nt: TGCGCCAGCAGCCAAGATCGAGACCCCCTAATCTTC; abundance: NA; j_gene: TRBJ2-1; v_gene: TRBV4-1; d_gene: NA
CDR3aa: CASSYGRGSKYTF; CDR3nt: TGTGCCAGCAGTTACGGGCGAGGTTCAAAGTACACCTTC; abundance: NA; j_gene: TRBJ1-2; v_gene: TRBV6-2/TRBV6-3; d_gene: NA
CDR3aa: CASSLGLLGVPQHF; CDR3nt: TGTGCCAGCAGCTTAGGGCTCCTTGGAGTTCCCCAGCATTTT; abundance: NA; j_gene: TRBJ1-5; v_gene: TRBV7-8; d_gene: NA
CDR3aa: CASSLGPSGYTF; CDR3nt: TGTGCCAGCAGTTTAGGGCCGAGTGGCTACACCTTC; abundance: once; j_gene: TRBJ1-2; v_gene: TRBV12-3/TRBV12-4; d_gene: NA
CDR3aa: CASSSPLSGGEYNEQFF; CDR3nt: TGCGCCAGCAGCTCACCCCTTAGCGGGGGGGAATACAATGAGCAGTTCTTC; abundance: NA; j_gene: TRBJ2-1; v_gene: TRBV5-1; d_gene: TRBD2
CDR3aa: CASSIPTGGDTDTQYF; CDR3nt: TGCGCCAGCAGCATCCCTACAGGGGGCGACACAGATACGCAGTATTTT; abundance: NA; j_gene: TRBJ2-3; v_gene: TRBV5-1; d_gene: TRBD1
CDR3aa: CASSPRWGNSPLHF; CDR3nt: TGTGCCAGCAGCCCAAGGTGGGGTAATTCACCCCTCCACTTT; abundance: NA; j_gene: TRBJ1-6; v_gene: TRBV7-8; d_gene: NA
CDR3aa: CASSYESPELFF; CDR3nt: TGTGCCAGCAGCTATGAATCCCCAGAGCTGTTTTTT; abundance: NA; j_gene: TRBJ2-2; v_gene: TRBV7-9; d_gene: NA
CDR3aa: CAWRDLPTSGANVLTF; CDR3nt: TGTGCCTGGAGGGACTTACCAACGTCTGGGGCCAACGTCCTGACTTTC; abundance: NA; j_gene: TRBJ2-6; v_gene: TRBV30; d_gene: NA
CDR3aa: CASNPTNNSPLHF; CDR3nt: TGTGCCAGCAACCCGACTAATAATTCACCCCTCCACTTT; abundance: NA; j_gene: TRBJ1-6; v_gene: TRBV4-2; d_gene: NA
CDR3aa: CASSQDQVPYGYTF; CDR3nt: TGTGCCAGCAGCCAAGATCAGGTACCCTATGGCTACACCTTC; abundance: once; j_gene: TRBJ1-2; v_gene: TRBV3-1/TRBV3-2; d_gene: NA
CDR3aa: CATSDSQAGTSAYEQYF; CDR3nt: TGTGCCACCAGTGATTCCCAAGCCGGGACTAGCGCCTACGAGCAGTACTTC; abundance: NA; j_gene: TRBJ2-7; v_gene: TRBV24-1; d_gene: TRBD2
CDR3aa: CSVEEGNWGKNSYEQYF; CDR3nt: TGCAGCGTTGAAGAAGGAAATTGGGGGAAAAACTCCTACGAGCAGTACTTC; abundance: NA; j_gene: TRBJ2-7; v_gene: TRBV29-1; d_gene: NA
CDR3aa: CASSLDAGVGHEQYF; CDR3nt: TGTGCCAGCAGCTTAGACGCAGGGGTGGGCCACGAGCAGTACTTC; abundance: NA; j_gene: TRBJ2-7; v_gene: TRBV11-3; d_gene: NA
CDR3aa: CATSEPGTSEQYF; CDR3nt: TGTGCCACCAGTGAGCCCGGGACAAGTGAGCAGTACTTC; abundance: NA; j_gene: TRBJ2-7; v_gene: TRBV24-1; d_gene: NA
CDR3aa: CASSLGVAGGMEETQYF; CDR3nt: TGTGCCAGCAGCCTTGGGGTAGCGGGAGGTATGGAAGAGACCCAGTACTTC; abundance: NA; j_gene: TRBJ2-5; v_gene: TRBV7-2; d_gene: TRBD2
CDR3aa: CASSLGLNEQYF; CDR3nt: TGTGCCAGCAGCCTGGGACTAAACGAGCAGTACTTC; abundance: NA; j_gene: TRBJ2-7; v_gene: TRBV12-3/TRBV12-4; d_gene: TRBD2
CDR3aa: CASSLVAGGPYEQYF; CDR3nt: TGTGCCAGCAGCTTGGTCGCGGGAGGGCCCTACGAGCAGTACTTC; abundance: NA; j_gene: TRBJ2-7; v_gene: TRBV5-5; d_gene: TRBD2
CDR3aa: CASSLGPGYGYTF; CDR3nt: TGTGCCAGCAGTTTAGGGCCGGGCTATGGCTACACCTTC; abundance: NA; j_gene: TRBJ1-2; v_gene: TRBV12-3/TRBV12-4; d_gene: NA
CDR3aa: CASSQAGGARGGYGYTF; CDR3nt: TGCGCCAGCAGCCAAGCGGGAGGGGCCCGGGGAGGCTATGGCTACACCTTC; abundance: once; j_gene: TRBJ1-2; v_gene: TRBV4-1; d_gene: NA
CDR3aa: CASSLEMGEDTQYF; CDR3nt: TGTGCCAGCAGCTTAGAGATGGGAGAAGATACGCAGTATTTT; abundance: once; j_gene: TRBJ2-3; v_gene: TRBV7-9; d_gene: NA
CDR3aa: CASSPNTVIEQFF; CDR3nt: TGTGCCAGCAGTCCTAATACAGTGATAGAGCAGTTCTTC; abundance: NA; j_gene: TRBJ2-1; v_gene: TRBV12-3/TRBV12-4; d_gene: NA
CDR3aa: CASSLMDRAGGANVLTF; CDR3nt: TGTGCCAGCAGCTTGATGGACCGCGCTGGAGGGGCCAACGTCCTGACTTTC; abundance: NA; j_gene: TRBJ2-6; v_gene: TRBV5-5; d_gene: NA
CDR3aa: CASSPPRVGDTEAFF; CDR3nt: TGTGCCAGCAGCCCCCCTAGAGTAGGGGACACTGAAGCTTTCTTT; abundance: NA; j_gene: TRBJ1-1; v_gene: TRBV6-5; d_gene: NA
CDR3aa: CASSQGFPGELFF; CDR3nt: TGTGCCAGCAGCCAGGGGTTTCCCGGGGAGCTGTTTTTT; abundance: NA; j_gene: TRBJ2-2; v_gene: TRBV3-1/TRBV3-2; d_gene: NA
CDR3aa: CASSSVRQGAKETQYF; CDR3nt: TGTGCCAGCAGCTCAGTACGACAGGGGGCGAAGGAGACCCAGTACTTC; abundance: NA; j_gene: TRBJ2-5; v_gene: TRBV11-2; d_gene: TRBD1
CDR3aa: CASRYSLEAFF; CDR3nt: TGTGCCAGCAGGTACAGCCTTGAAGCTTTCTTT; abundance: NA; j_gene: TRBJ1-1; v_gene: TRBV6-5; d_gene: NA